This T cell receptor beta chain was observed in a study of T cells in Graves' hyperthyroidism and ophthalmopathy. Study-level findings and limits: The model made its ophthalmopathy prediction, and onset followed a median roughly 6.5 months later.

TCR beta CDR3 regions were amplified from RNA transcripts. The HTBI primer set served for first-round RT-PCR of the TCR CDR3. Each CDR3 protein is one row after TCRdb ran MiXCR on the multiplex PCR reads. The sample consists of a few hundred thousand distinct CDR3 sequences, 15% to 19% of them appearing once. This clonotype was detected ten times or more. The antigen is undetermined. The V end lost 3 bases, the J end lost 7 bases, and 10 bases lay between the germline ends. The CDR3 is made up of 13 amino acids. Germline V gives CDR1 LNHDA, CDR2 SQIVND (reference sequence). This chain links TRBV19 with TRBJ2-1; D unresolved. The source material was blood. The source is a woman under 30 with Graves' hyperthyroidism. CDR3 residues: CASSIGLYNEQFF. The DNA of the CDR3 is TGTGCCAGTAGTATTGGGCTTTATAATGAGCAGTTCTTC.